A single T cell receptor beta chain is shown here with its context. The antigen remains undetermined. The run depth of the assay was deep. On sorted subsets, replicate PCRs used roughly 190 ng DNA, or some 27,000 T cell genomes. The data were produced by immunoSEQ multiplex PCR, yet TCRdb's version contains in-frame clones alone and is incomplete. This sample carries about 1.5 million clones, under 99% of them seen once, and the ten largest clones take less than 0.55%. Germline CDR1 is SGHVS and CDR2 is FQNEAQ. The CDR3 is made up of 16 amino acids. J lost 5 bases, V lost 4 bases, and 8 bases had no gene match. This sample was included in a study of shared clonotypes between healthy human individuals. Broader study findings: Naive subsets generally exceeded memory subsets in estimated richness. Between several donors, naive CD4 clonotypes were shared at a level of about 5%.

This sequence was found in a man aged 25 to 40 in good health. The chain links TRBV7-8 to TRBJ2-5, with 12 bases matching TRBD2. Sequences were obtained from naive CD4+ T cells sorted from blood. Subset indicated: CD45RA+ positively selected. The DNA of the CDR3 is TGTGCCAGCAGCTCGCTAGCGGGAGGGTTGGGGGAGACCCAGTACTTC. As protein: CASSSLAGGLGETQYF. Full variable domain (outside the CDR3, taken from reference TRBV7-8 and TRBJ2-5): GAGVSQSPRYKVAKRGQDVALRCDPISGHVSLFWYQQALGQGPEFLTYFQNEAQLDKSGLPSDRFFAERPEGSVSTLKIQRTQQEDSAVYLCASSSLAGGLGETQYFGPGTRLLVL.